The 2 T cell receptor beta chains below come from one sample, sequenced in a study of T cell repertoires in cytomegalovirus infection. Their target antigens are unknown. TCRdb independently ran MiXCR on the reads; one entry per CDR3 protein. The sample includes 200,000 or so distinct CDR3 sequences, less than 50% of them seen just once. The starting material was CD8+ T cells from cultured PBMCs, obtained from culture after CMV antigen stimulation. The receptors were gathered from a human donor in good health (CMV status not recorded). Some clones in this sample may be carry-over from other donors' samples.

In this sample, this clonotype turned up a few times. V usage is TRBV27 and J usage is TRBJ2-7; a possible D gene is TRBD2 (6 bases). Per the germline V gene, CDR1 is MNHEY and CDR2 is SMNVEV (reference sequence). CDR3 length equals 14 residues. V dropped 3 bases and J dropped 2 bases, with 11 bases sitting between them. The CDR3 nucleotides are TGTGCCAGCAGTTTTGGGGGGTTAGCCTACGAGCAGTACTTC. Translation: CASSFGGLAYEQYF.

The rearrangement links TRBV27 to TRBJ1-3, with a weak D call TRBD1 (6 bases). Trimming took off 6 bases at V and 3 bases at J, with 12 bases between the two ends. The CDR3 is 14 residues long. Germline loops: CDR1 MNHEY, CDR2 SMNVEV (reference sequence). The CDR3 protein is CASRSDSLGNTIYF. In nucleotides, the CDR3 is TGTGCCAGCAGATCGGACAGCCTTGGAAACACCATATATTTT.